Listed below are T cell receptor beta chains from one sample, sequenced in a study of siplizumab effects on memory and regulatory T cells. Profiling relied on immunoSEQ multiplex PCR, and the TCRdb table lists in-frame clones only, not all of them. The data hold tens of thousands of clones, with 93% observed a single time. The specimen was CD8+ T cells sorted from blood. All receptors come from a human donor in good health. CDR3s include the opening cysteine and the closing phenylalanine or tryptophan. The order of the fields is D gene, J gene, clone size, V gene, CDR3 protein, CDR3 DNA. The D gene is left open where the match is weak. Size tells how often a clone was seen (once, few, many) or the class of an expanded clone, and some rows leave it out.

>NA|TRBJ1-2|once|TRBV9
CASSVGSGSLYGYTF
TGTGCCAGCAGCGTAGGATCCGGATCTCTCTATGGCTACACCTTC
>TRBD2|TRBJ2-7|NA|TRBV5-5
CARRQTSGGAYEQYF
TGTGCCAGAAGACAGACTAGCGGGGGAGCATACGAGCAGTACTTC
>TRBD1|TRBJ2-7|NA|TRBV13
CASSLSGGSEQYF
TGTGCCAGCAGCTTATCAGGGGGCAGCGAGCAGTACTTC
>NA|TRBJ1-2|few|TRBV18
CASSPPETNYGYTF
TGTGCCAGCTCACCACCGGAGACAAACTATGGCTACACCTTC
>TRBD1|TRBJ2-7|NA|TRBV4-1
CASSQGTGGTYEQYF
TGCGCCAGCAGCCAAGGGACAGGGGGCACCTACGAGCAGTACTTC
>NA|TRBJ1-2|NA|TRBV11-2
CASSRDTTNYGYTF
TGTGCCAGCAGCCGCGATACAACTAACTATGGCTACACCTTC
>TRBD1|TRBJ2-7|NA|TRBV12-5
CASALTGGEQYF
TGTGCTAGTGCCCTTACAGGGGGCGAGCAGTACTTC
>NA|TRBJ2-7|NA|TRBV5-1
CASSFATSGLEQYF
TGCGCCAGCAGCTTCGCGACCTCAGGACTCGAGCAGTACTTC
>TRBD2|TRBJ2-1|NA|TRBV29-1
CSVVLAGYNEQFF
TGCAGCGTTGTACTAGCGGGGTACAATGAGCAGTTCTTC
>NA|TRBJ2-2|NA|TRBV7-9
CASSLSGRGITGELFF
TGTGCCAGCAGCTTAAGTGGCAGGGGTATCACCGGGGAGCTGTTTTTT
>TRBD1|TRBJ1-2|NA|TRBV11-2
CASLTGEGYTF
TGTGCCAGCTTGACAGGGGAAGGATACACCTTC
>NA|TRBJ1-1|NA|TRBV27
CASSSSGMNTEAFF
TGTGCCAGCAGTTCGTCCGGGATGAACACTGAAGCTTTCTTT
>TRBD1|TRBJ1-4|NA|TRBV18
CASSPGQGAPNEKLFF
TGTGCCAGCTCACCGGGCCAGGGGGCGCCCAATGAAAAACTGTTTTTT
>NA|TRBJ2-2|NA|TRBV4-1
CASSLSTSNTGELFF
TGCGCCAGCAGCCTGAGTACCTCAAACACCGGGGAGCTGTTTTTT
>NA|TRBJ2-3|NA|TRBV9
CASSEAGTSTDTQYF
TGTGCCAGCAGCGAGGCCGGAACTAGCACAGATACGCAGTATTTT
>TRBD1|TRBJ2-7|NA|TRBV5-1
CASGSGTGYNEQYF
TGCGCCAGCGGCTCCGGGACAGGGTACAACGAGCAGTACTTC
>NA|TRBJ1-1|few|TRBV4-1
CASSPSDGQNTEAFF
TGCGCCAGCAGCCCCTCAGACGGCCAGAACACTGAAGCTTTCTTT
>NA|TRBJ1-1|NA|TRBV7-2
CASSLIPARTEAFF
TGTGCCAGCAGCTTAATCCCAGCTAGGACTGAAGCTTTCTTT
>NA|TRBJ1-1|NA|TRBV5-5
CASSEEGVNTEAFF
TGTGCCAGCAGCGAAGAAGGGGTGAACACTGAAGCTTTCTTT
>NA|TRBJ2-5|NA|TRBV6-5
CASSYLEGLETQYF
TGTGCCAGCAGTTACCTAGAAGGGCTAGAGACCCAGTACTTC
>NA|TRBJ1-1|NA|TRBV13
CASSPPMGGGEAFF
TGTGCCAGCAGCCCCCCTATGGGGGGGGGAGAAGCTTTCTTT
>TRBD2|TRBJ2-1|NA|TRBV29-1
CSVASGGTYNEQFF
TGCAGCGTAGCTAGCGGGGGCACCTACAATGAGCAGTTCTTC
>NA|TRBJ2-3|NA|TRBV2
CASSEALQAATDTQYF
TGTGCCAGCAGTGAAGCGCTTCAGGCAGCAACAGATACGCAGTATTTT
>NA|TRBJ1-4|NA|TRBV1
CTSSPADRGWGEKLFF
TGCACCAGCAGCCCGGCGGACAGGGGATGGGGTGAAAAACTGTTTTTT
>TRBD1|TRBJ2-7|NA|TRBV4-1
CASSQDAGQGYEQYF
TGCGCCAGCAGCCAAGATGCGGGACAGGGCTACGAGCAGTACTTC
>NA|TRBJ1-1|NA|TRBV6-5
CASSYSSGGEAFF
TGTGCCAGCAGTTACTCGTCTGGGGGTGAAGCTTTCTTT
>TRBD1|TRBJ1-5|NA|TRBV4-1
CASSTTGTAGQPQHF
TGCGCCAGCAGCACAACCGGGACAGCGGGTCAGCCCCAGCATTTT
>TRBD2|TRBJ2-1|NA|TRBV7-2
CASSPTSGGGNEQFF
TGTGCCAGCAGCCCGACTAGCGGGGGGGGGAATGAGCAGTTCTTC
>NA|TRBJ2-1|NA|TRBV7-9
CASSHNWGTGAYNEQFF
TGTGCCAGCAGCCATAACTGGGGAACGGGGGCCTACAATGAGCAGTTCTTC
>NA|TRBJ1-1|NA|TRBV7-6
CASSLAKLGTEAFF
TGTGCCAGCAGCTTAGCAAAGTTGGGGACTGAAGCTTTCTTT
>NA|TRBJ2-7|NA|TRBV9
CASSVSPEPTYEQYF
TGTGCCAGCAGCGTGAGCCCAGAGCCGACCTACGAGCAGTACTTC
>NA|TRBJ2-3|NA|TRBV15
CATSRDAASIDTQYF
TGTGCCACCAGCAGAGATGCGGCTAGCATAGATACGCAGTATTTT
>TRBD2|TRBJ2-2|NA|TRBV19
CASSITAGDTGELFF
TGTGCCAGTAGTATAACGGCGGGAGACACCGGGGAGCTGTTTTTT
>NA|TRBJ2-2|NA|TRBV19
CASIQEENTGELFF
TGTGCCAGTATCCAGGAGGAAAACACCGGGGAGCTGTTTTTT
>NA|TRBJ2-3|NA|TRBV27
CASSSPQLSTDTQYF
TGTGCCAGCAGTTCCCCCCAACTTAGCACAGATACGCAGTATTTT
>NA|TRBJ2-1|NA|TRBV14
CASSQGTTSYNEQFF
TGTGCCAGCAGCCAAGGGACTACCTCCTACAATGAGCAGTTCTTC
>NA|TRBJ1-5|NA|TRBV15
CATSRWGASNQPQHF
TGTGCCACCAGCAGATGGGGGGCTAGCAATCAGCCCCAGCATTTT
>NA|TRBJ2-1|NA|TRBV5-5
CASSFTDSHPDEQFF
TGTGCCAGCAGCTTCACGGACAGCCATCCCGATGAGCAGTTCTTC
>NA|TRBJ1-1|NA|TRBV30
CAWGAQGVWTEAFF
TGTGCCTGGGGCGCACAGGGAGTTTGGACTGAAGCTTTCTTT
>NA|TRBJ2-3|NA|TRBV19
CASSMILLEIVTSTDTQYF
TGTGCCAGTAGTATGATCCTCCTCGAAATCGTTACTAGCACAGATACGCAGTATTTT
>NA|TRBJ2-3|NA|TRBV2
CASSPTPKAGITDTQYF
TGTGCCAGCAGTCCAACCCCGAAGGCGGGGATCACAGATACGCAGTATTTT
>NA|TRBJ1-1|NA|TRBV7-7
CASSRTINTEAFF
TGTGCTAGCAGCCGTACAATAAACACTGAAGCTTTCTTT
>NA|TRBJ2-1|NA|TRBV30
CAWSGLGGTNEQFF
TGTGCCTGGAGTGGGCTAGGGGGTACCAATGAGCAGTTCTTC
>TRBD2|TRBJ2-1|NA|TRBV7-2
CASSHDSGGYNEQFF
TGTGCCAGCAGCCATGACAGCGGGGGCTACAATGAGCAGTTCTTC
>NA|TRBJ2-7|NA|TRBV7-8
CASSLVLSSPYEQYF
TGTGCCAGCAGCTTAGTCTTGAGTAGCCCCTACGAGCAGTACTTC
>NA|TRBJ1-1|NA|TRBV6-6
CASSYSRGDRSEAFF
TGTGCCAGCAGTTACTCTAGAGGGGATAGGTCTGAAGCTTTCTTT
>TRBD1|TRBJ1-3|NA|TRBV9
CASSDPRTGGSGNTIYF
TGTGCCAGCAGCGATCCCCGGACAGGGGGCTCTGGAAACACCATATATTTT
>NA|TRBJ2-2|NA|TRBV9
CASSVAAGELFF
TGTGCCAGCAGCGTAGCGGCCGGGGAGCTGTTTTTT
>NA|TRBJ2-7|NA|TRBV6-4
CASLSGGEQYF
TGTGCCAGCCTTTCTGGGGGCGAGCAGTACTTC
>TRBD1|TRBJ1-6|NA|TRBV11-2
CASSLGTGGNSPLHF
TGTGCCAGCAGCTTAGGGACAGGGGGAAATTCACCCCTCCACTTT
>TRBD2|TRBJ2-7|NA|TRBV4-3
CASSQHTSGITYEQYF
TGCGCCAGCAGCCAACACACTAGCGGAATTACCTACGAGCAGTACTTC
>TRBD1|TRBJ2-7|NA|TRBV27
CASSFGQGGYEQYF
TGTGCCAGCAGTTTTGGACAGGGGGGCTACGAGCAGTACTTC
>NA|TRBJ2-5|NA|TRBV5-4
CASSLAWDYTTQETQYF
TGTGCCAGCAGCTTGGCCTGGGATTATACTACTCAAGAGACCCAGTACTTC
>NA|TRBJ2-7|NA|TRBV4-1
CASSQEEQGGEQYF
TGCGCCAGCAGCCAAGAGGAACAGGGTGGCGAGCAGTACTTC
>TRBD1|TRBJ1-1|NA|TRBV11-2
CASSLGQGKNTEAFF
TGTGCCAGCAGCTTAGGACAGGGAAAAAACACTGAAGCTTTCTTT
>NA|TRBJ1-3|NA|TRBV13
CASSSDAFGGGNTIYF
TGTGCCAGCAGCTCGGACGCTTTTGGGGGAGGAAACACCATATATTTT
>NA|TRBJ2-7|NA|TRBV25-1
CASGLTYEQYF
TGTGCCAGCGGTCTTACCTACGAGCAGTACTTC